This passage covers 23 T cell receptor beta chains from one sample sequenced in a study of T cells in Graves' hyperthyroidism and ophthalmopathy. Amplification of TCR beta CDR3 regions was performed using RNA transcripts as template. Carried out on the TCR CDR3, a first-round RT-PCR used the HTBI primer set. TCRdb fed the multiplex PCR reads into MiXCR, producing one record per CDR3 protein. The sample has 300,000 to 400,000 distinct CDR3 sequences, under 25% seen once. The specimen sequenced was blood. All receptors derive from a woman between 50 and 59 years old with Graves' hyperthyroidism.

This clonotype was counted at least ten times. CDR3 sequence: CSATNRAYEQYF. The CDR3 DNA reads as TGCAGTGCTACCAACAGGGCCTACGAGCAGTACTTC. The chain is built from TRBV20-1 and TRBJ2-7, with D perhaps matching TRBD1 (6 bases). Looked up from germline, CDR1 is DFQATT and CDR2 is SNEGSKA (reference sequence). The CDR3 length is 12 residues. V was shortened by 4 bases and J by 2 bases, with 9 bases between the two germline ends.

This clonotype was recorded a few times. CDR3 sequence (DNA): TGTGCCAGCAGTCTAGTGGGAGTGGGAGATACGCAGTATTTT. Translation gives CASSLVGVGDTQYF. This rearrangement joins TRBV6-4 to TRBJ2-3; TRBD2 might be the D (5 bases). V lost 5 bases, J lost 5 bases, and 14 bases lay in between. The CDR3 has 14 amino acids. Germline values: CDR1 MRHNA, CDR2 SNTAGT.

The V gene is TRBV6-1, the J gene TRBJ1-2; D ambiguous. Germline assignment: CDR1 MNHNS and CDR2 SASEGT. The V gene lost 6 bases and the J gene lost 8 bases, with 19 bases spanning the gap. There are 14 residues in the CDR3. The CDR3 is CASRGIWEGGGYTF. The CDR3 DNA reads as TGTGCCAGCAGGGGGATTTGGGAGGGCGGCGGCTACACCTTC.

This clonotype was counted ten times or more. The rearrangement joins TRBV5-1 to TRBJ2-1; D not certain. CDR1 and CDR2 from the germline V gene are SGHRS and YFSETQ. Trimming removed 0 bases from V and 7 bases from J, with 14 bases in between. The CDR3 consists of 15 residues. CDR3 amino acids: CASSLAASLTNEQFF. DNA of the CDR3: TGCGCCAGCAGCTTGGCCGCTTCTCTTACAAATGAGCAGTTCTTC.

This clonotype was seen a handful of times. The chain has TRBV27 and TRBJ2-3; 8 nucleotides match TRBD1. After removal of 5 bases from V and 6 bases from J, the junction contained 10 bases not matched to a gene. The CDR3 has 15 amino acids. Per germline, CDR1 MNHEY and CDR2 SMNVEV (reference sequence). The CDR3 DNA is TGTGCCAGCAGTGGACAGGGAAACGGTTGGGATACGCAGTATTTT. Protein sequence: CASSGQGNGWDTQYF.

There are many counts of this clonotype. V gene TRBV19 combines with J gene TRBJ1-2; TRBD1 matches at 11 bases. Germline V gene lookup returns CDR1 LNHDA and CDR2 SQIVND (reference sequence). This CDR3 contains 16 residues. Trimming took 7 bases from V and 7 from J; bases not matched to a gene: 14. In DNA form, the CDR3 reads TGTGCCAGTAACGCCGGTCTTGGACAGGGGGCGCGTGGCTACACCTTC. It yields the protein CASNAGLGQGARGYTF.

This rearrangement joins TRBV5-1 to TRBJ1-2, with no clear D. CDR3 length equals 14 residues. The V gene lost 0 bases and the J gene lost 8 bases, with 14 bases spanning the gap. Germline V gives CDR1 SGHRS, CDR2 YFSETQ. DNA of the CDR3: TGCGCCAGCAGCTTGGAATCGGGGATGGGAGGCTACACCTTC. It translates to CASSLESGMGGYTF.

At least ten counts were recorded for this clonotype. The rearrangement links TRBV6-1 to TRBJ1-5, with TRBD1 matching 9 bases. CDR3 length: 16 residues. V lost 3 bases, J lost 6 bases, and 9 bases stayed unmatched. Germline V CDR1 and CDR2: MNHNS, SASEGT. CDR3 loop: CASSDPLGQGSQPQHF. CDR3 coding DNA: TGTGCCAGCAGTGATCCATTAGGACAGGGGAGTCAGCCCCAGCATTTT.

This clonotype was seen repeatedly, ten times or more. The chain employs TRBV30 and TRBJ2-1, with 8 bases that match TRBD2. J gave up 5 bases and V 3 bases, and 9 bases lay outside the gene matches. Germline values: CDR1 GTSNPN, CDR2 SVGIG (reference sequence). CDR3 length: 15 amino acids. CDR3 residues: CAWSPPGLDHNEQFF. For the CDR3, the DNA is TGTGCCTGGAGCCCCCCGGGACTAGATCACAATGAGCAGTTCTTC.

This clonotype showed up many times. This chain joins TRBV7-9 and TRBJ2-3; D remains unclear. This CDR3 has 14 residues. Germline CDR1 SEHNR, CDR2 FQNEAQ (reference sequence). Trimming cost V 5 bases and J 2 bases, with 11 bases left between them. The CDR3 DNA is TGTGCCAGCAGCCGCGTCGACCACACAGATACGCAGTATTTT. This gives the protein CASSRVDHTDTQYF.

This clonotype was found many times. The gene calls are TRBV28 and TRBJ1-5, with TRBD1 as a possible D gene (6 bases). The CDR3 loop spans 15 amino acids. Germline V CDR1 and CDR2: MDHEN, SYDVKM. Deletions cut 2 bases from V and 5 bases from J, with 13 bases between. The CDR3 DNA reads as TGTGCCAGCAGTTTAGTTAACAGGGTGGATCAGCCCCAGCATTTT. It encodes CASSLVNRVDQPQHF.

The chain recombines TRBV6-1 with TRBJ2-7, with 7 bases aligning to TRBD2. Germline values: CDR1 MNHNS, CDR2 SASEGT. This CDR3 comprises 13 residues. J gave up 2 bases and V 6 bases, and 4 bases lay outside the gene matches. In DNA form, the CDR3 reads TGTGCCAGCAGAAGAGGACTAGCCTACGAGCAGTACTTC. The encoded protein is CASRRGLAYEQYF.

This clonotype has a count of ten or more. The chain links TRBV5-1 to TRBJ2-3, with TRBD1 matching 8 bases. Germline-derived CDR1 and CDR2 are SGHRS and YFSETQ. The J segment lost 4 bases and the V segment lost 4 bases, leaving 5 bases of the junction unmatched. The length of the CDR3 is 14 residues. Here the CDR3 DNA reads TGCGCCAGCAGCGCTGGACAGGGTTCAGATACGCAGTATTTT. Amino acids: CASSAGQGSDTQYF.

This clonotype was observed a handful of times. The genes are TRBV30 and TRBJ2-3, with a weak D call TRBD1 (5 bases). In germline, CDR1 is GTSNPN, CDR2 SVGIG (reference sequence). V was trimmed by 2 bases and J by 5 bases, leaving 11 bases between them. The CDR3 sequence is 13 residues long. CDR3 residues: CAWSLGAGDTQYF. The CDR3 DNA reads TGTGCCTGGAGTCTTGGGGCCGGAGATACGCAGTATTTT. Looking up the rest from reference TRBV30 and TRBJ2-3 gives the full variable domain: SQTIHQWPATLVQPVGSPLSLECTVEGTSNPNLYWYRQAAGRGLQLLFYSVGIGQISSEVPQNLSASRPQDRQFILSSKKLLLSDSGFYLCAWSLGAGDTQYFGPGTRLTVL.

Details on this clonotype: An end of the junction differs from the germline gene, which may be a read error. The chain links TRBV5-5 to TRBJ1-4; perhaps TRBD1 as D (6 bases). CDR1 SGHKS and CDR2 YYEKEE come from the germline V gene (reference sequence). This CDR3 comprises 15 residues. CDR3 coding DNA: TGTGCCAGCAGCCCGCTGATACAGGGAGGTGAAAAACTGCTTTTT. Protein: CASSPLIQGGEKLLF.

This clonotype was recorded many times. This chain links TRBV15 with TRBJ1-1; D is uncertain. Looked up from germline, CDR1 is LNHNV and CDR2 is YYDKDF (reference sequence). The CDR3 covers 12 residues. V gave up 2 bases and J gave up 4 bases, with 5 bases separating them. CDR3 loop: CATSRPGTEAFF. In DNA form, the CDR3 reads TGTGCCACCAGCAGACCGGGCACTGAAGCTTTCTTT.

This chain links TRBV7-3 with TRBJ2-7, with D unresolved. The CDR3 has 14 amino acids. Germline V gene sequence: CDR1 SGHTA, CDR2 FQGTGA. V gave up 5 bases and J gave up 3 bases, with 14 bases separating them. The CDR3 DNA reads as TGTGCCAGCAGCCCCGCAGGATGGGGCTACGAGCAGTACTTC. Its translation is CASSPAGWGYEQYF.

This clonotype was detected many times. The junction departs from the called germline gene at one end, perhaps through a read error. The V call is TRBV5-1, the J call TRBJ1-1, with D unclear. Germline V gene data show CDR1 as SGHRS and CDR2 as YFSETQ. This CDR3 has 11 amino acids. Here the CDR3 DNA reads TGCGCCAGCAGTTTGGGGTTCTCGACTTTCTTT. Its protein is CASSLGFSTFF.

The gene calls are TRBV27 and TRBJ2-6; D ambiguous. CDR1 is MNHEY and CDR2 is SMNVEV in the germline V gene (reference sequence). The CDR3 extends over 13 amino acids. The ends were cut back, 6 bases at V and 2 bases at J, with 5 bases in the middle. The DNA for the CDR3 is TGTGCCAGCAGACCCGCTGGGGCCAACGTCCTGACTTTC. Amino acids: CASRPAGANVLTF.

The sample holds a few counts of this clonotype. The chain uses TRBV14 and TRBJ2-5; 8 bases agree with TRBD1. The V segment lost 0 bases and the J segment 2 bases; nucleotides outside the gene matches: 2. Germline assignment: CDR1 SGHDN and CDR2 FVKESK. The CDR3 is 15 amino acids. The CDR3 reads CASSQDRGRQETQYF. As DNA, the CDR3 is TGTGCCAGCAGCCAAGACAGGGGGCGACAAGAGACCCAGTACTTC. The complete variable domain, with remaining parts taken from reference TRBV14 and TRBJ2-5, reads EAGVTQFPSHSVIEKGQTVTLRCDPISGHDNLYWYRRVMGKEIKFLLHFVKESKQDESGMPNNRFLAERTGGTYSTLKVQPAELEDSGVYFCASSQDRGRQETQYFGPGTRLLVL.

This clonotype was seen ten or more times. CDR3 sequence (DNA): TGCGCCAGCAGCCAAGAGCCCGGGGATGAGCAGTTCTTC. Translated, it gives CASSQEPGDEQFF. V gene TRBV4-1 combines with J gene TRBJ2-1; TRBD2 might be the D (5 bases). Germline CDR1 MGHRA, CDR2 YSYEKL. The CDR3 runs 13 residues. Trimming shortened V by 0 bases and J by 8 bases, and 8 bases separated the two germline ends.

The chain couples TRBV7-9 to TRBJ1-5; D might be TRBD1 (6 bases). Looked up from germline, CDR1 is SEHNR and CDR2 is FQNEAQ (reference sequence). The CDR3 has 13 amino acids. V was pared by 7 bases and J by 9 bases, with 16 bases between. CDR3 coding DNA: TGTGCCAGCAACTGGACAGCCTCTGGGCCCCAGCATTTT. As protein: CASNWTASGPQHF.

The sample holds a few counts of this clonotype. The gene calls are TRBV5-1 and TRBJ2-5, with 9 bases identical to TRBD1. The CDR3 runs to 15 residues. CDR1 SGHRS and CDR2 YFSETQ come from the germline V gene. Trimming removed 3 bases from V and 6 bases from J; junction bases left unmatched: 9. CDR3: CASSWGRTGEKTQYF. The DNA of the CDR3 is TGCGCCAGCAGCTGGGGGCGGACAGGGGAGAAGACCCAGTACTTC.